One TCR beta chain is described in this entry. Assignment of participants to cohorts was predicated upon participant-reported clinical history. Cohort 3 donors counted as recovered after two negative PCRs, clearance, or resolved symptoms. The sample comes from a study of blood T cell repertoires in COVID-19. About the study: Sample material is recorded as cDNA or gDNA derived from T cells, B-cell-depleted T cells, or PBMCs.

Authors' data handling: Reference gene primers were amplified, and this amplification served to estimate nucleated cell counts. Clones were read by immunoSEQ multiplex PCR, and TCRdb kept only the in-frame ones, dropping some. The V and J calls and clone size are taken from that table; D and trimming were inferred from the DNA. The data hold hundreds of thousands of clones, with 85% to 90% observed a single time. The CDR3 contains 19 residues. Losses at the gene ends were 4 bases for V and 3 bases for J; bases not matched to a gene: 20. Germline V gene sequence: CDR1 MDHEN, CDR2 SYDVKM. V and J are TRBV28 and TRBJ1-2, with 7 bases that match TRBD1. The sequenced sample was PBMCs or T cells enriched from blood (not recorded which). The sequence was collected from a man aged 30-40 years who had recovered from COVID-19. The DNA of the CDR3 is TGTGCCAGCAGTTCTCGAGGGGGCAACCTCTATGGAGATTACTATGGCTACACCTTC. This translates into CASSSRGGNLYGDYYGYTF.